One and the same sample provided the 32 T cell receptor beta chains below, sequenced in a study of CD8 T cells in ankylosing spondylitis. TCRdb called the 5' RACE reads again in MiXCR, with one record for every CDR3 protein. The sample contains roughly 160,000 distinct CDR3 sequences, 11% of which appear only once. Sequences were obtained from blood, either unsorted or a sorted T cell fraction (not recorded which). These receptors originate from a male donor with ankylosing spondylitis or in good health (not recorded which).

This clonotype was recorded at least ten times. The rearrangement links TRBV11-2 to TRBJ1-5, with D unresolved. This CDR3 spans 16 amino acids. With 1 base removed from V and 0 bases from J, the gap between germline ends came to 10 bases. The V gene's germline CDR1 is SGHAT and CDR2 FQNNGV. CDR3 amino acids: CASSLGRLNSNQPQHF. CDR3 nucleotide sequence: TGTGCCAGCAGCTTAGGACGGTTGAATAGCAATCAGCCCCAGCATTTT.

This clonotype turned up a few times. The J gene is TRBJ2-5, the V gene TRBV19; D might be TRBD1 (6 bases). This CDR3 has 15 residues. V was cut by 5 bases and J by 0 bases, with 13 bases left in between. Germline CDR1 and CDR2: LNHDA and SQIVND (reference sequence). CDR3 residues: CASSGRTAYQETQYF. The CDR3 nucleotides are TGTGCCAGTAGTGGCCGGACAGCGTACCAAGAGACCCAGTACTTC.

V usage is TRBV10-3 and J usage is TRBJ1-2; D might be TRBD1 (5 bases). CDR1 is ENHRY, CDR2 SYGVKD, per germline. The CDR3 runs 13 residues. Trimming shortened V by 3 bases and J by 5 bases, and 10 bases separated the two germline ends. CDR3 loop: CAISEDREYGYTF. CDR3 DNA sequence: TGTGCCATCAGTGAAGACAGAGAATATGGCTACACCTTC.

This clonotype has a count of ten or more. The chain joins TRBV28 to TRBJ2-7; TRBD2 aligns across 11 bases. CDR1 is MDHEN, CDR2 SYDVKM, per germline. Losses at the gene ends were 9 bases for V and 3 bases for J; bases not matched to a gene: 7. The CDR3 runs to 14 residues. The CDR3 spells CASSLAGGFYEQYF. The CDR3, as DNA: TGTGCCAGTTCTCTAGCGGGGGGATTCTACGAGCAGTACTTC.

This clonotype was detected only once. The V gene is TRBV3-1, the J gene TRBJ2-4; D call uncertain. The CDR3 is 15 amino acids. The ends were cut back, 7 bases at V and 1 base at J, with 14 bases in the middle. Germline assignment: CDR1 LGHDT and CDR2 YNNKEL (reference sequence). The CDR3 protein is CASTDQVVAKNIQYF. In DNA, the CDR3 is TGTGCCAGCACCGACCAAGTAGTCGCCAAAAACATTCAGTACTTC.

This clonotype was seen ten or more times. The chain joins TRBV12-3 or TRBV12-4 to TRBJ1-1; 8 bases map to TRBD1. CDR3 size: 14 residues. J lost 5 bases, V lost 6 bases, and 8 bases had no gene match. This CDR3 reads CASSSGQGGTEAFF. The DNA of the CDR3 is TGTGCCAGCAGCTCCGGACAGGGAGGAACTGAAGCTTTCTTT.

This chain joins TRBV4-1 and TRBJ2-5; D ambiguous. The V end was cut by 7 bases, the J end by 0 bases, with 12 bases between. The CDR3 is made up of 14 amino acids. CDR1 and CDR2 from the germline V gene are MGHRA and YSYEKL. CDR3: CASKPGTNQETQYF. DNA for the CDR3: TGCGCCAGCAAGCCAGGAACTAACCAAGAGACCCAGTACTTC.

This clonotype was observed a few times. The V gene is TRBV3-1, the J gene TRBJ2-7; unclear D gene. Germline values: CDR1 LGHDT, CDR2 YNNKEL (reference sequence). V dropped 4 bases and J dropped 6 bases, with 13 bases sitting between them. CDR3 size: 13 residues. The CDR3 DNA follows: TGTGCCAGCAGCCTTCGACCCCTCGCCGAGCAGTACTTC. Translation: CASSLRPLAEQYF.

This clonotype was found a few times. The J gene is TRBJ2-5, the V gene TRBV9, with TRBD1 identical over 8 bases. Trimming cost V 1 base and J 4 bases; bases outside gene matches: 0. CDR1 is SGDLS and CDR2 is YYNGEE in the germline V gene. This CDR3 contains 13 residues. CDR3 coding DNA: TGTGCCAGCAGCGTACAGGGGGCAGAGACCCAGTACTTC. Its protein product is CASSVQGAETQYF.

The chain joins TRBV20-1 to TRBJ2-3; 7 bases agree with TRBD2. Germline CDR1 and CDR2: DFQATT and SNEGSKA (reference sequence). CDR3 size: 14 residues. V lost 2 bases to trimming and J lost 1 base; unmatched junction nucleotides: 3. The CDR3 DNA is TGCAGTGCTAGAAAACGGGGGGGCACAGATACGCAGTATTTT. This codes for CSARKRGGTDTQYF.

The rearrangement links TRBV5-1 to TRBJ2-7, with 10 bases aligning to TRBD1. The J segment lost 3 bases and the V segment lost 2 bases, leaving 8 bases of the junction unmatched. Germline V gene lookup returns CDR1 SGHRS and CDR2 YFSETQ. This CDR3 has 16 amino acids. CDR3 sequence: CASSLTGTGVVYEQYF. The CDR3 coding sequence is TGCGCCAGCAGCTTAACCGGGACAGGGGTCGTCTACGAGCAGTACTTC.

This clonotype has a count of ten or more. The rearrangement links TRBV3-1 to TRBJ2-2; D tentatively reads TRBD1 or TRBD2 (5 bases each). Trimming shortened V by 3 bases and J by 4 bases, and 9 bases separated the two germline ends. The CDR3 extends over 14 amino acids. Germline CDR1 is LGHDT and CDR2 is YNNKEL (reference sequence). CDR3 protein: CASSQGRITGELFF. CDR3 bases: TGTGCCAGCAGCCAGGGACGGATCACCGGGGAGCTGTTTTTT.

Points on this clonotype: A read error may be the cause here, since a much bigger clone is one base away. The rearrangement uses TRBV7-7 and TRBJ2-2; D might be TRBD1 or TRBD2, each matching 5 bases. The CDR3 sequence is 14 residues long. Per the germline V gene, CDR1 is SSHAT and CDR2 is FNYEAQ (reference sequence). The CDR3 loop reads CASSLRPNTGALFF. The CDR3 DNA reads TGTGCCAGCAGCTTAAGACCGAACACCGGGGCGCTGTTTTTT.

The chain has TRBV15 and TRBJ1-5; TRBD1 might be the D (6 bases). Germline CDR1 LNHNV, CDR2 YYDKDF (reference sequence). The CDR3 is 15 amino acids. The V end was cut by 0 bases, the J end by 6 bases, with 12 bases between. The CDR3 DNA follows: TGTGCCACCAGCAGAGATCAGGGGCCGAGTCAGCCCCAGCATTTT. Translating it yields CATSRDQGPSQPQHF.

The CDR3 here is CASSTRSGQGTTDTQYF. The CDR3 coding sequence is TGTGCCAGCAGCACTCGTTCGGGACAGGGGACCACAGATACGCAGTATTTT. The chain is built from TRBV7-2 and TRBJ2-3; 10 positions agree with TRBD1. With 5 bases clipped from V and 2 bases from J, the junction kept 10 bases outside the gene matches. CDR3 length: 17 residues. Germline assignment: CDR1 SGHTA and CDR2 FQGNSA.

The chain carries TRBV20-1 and TRBJ2-2, with TRBD1 matching over 8 bases. Germline V gene data show CDR1 as DFQATT and CDR2 as SNEGSKA (reference sequence). The CDR3 consists of 15 residues. V shed 3 bases, J shed 4 bases, and the junction held 7 bases outside the gene matches. CDR3 amino acids: CSARPLTGATGELFF. The CDR3 region has the DNA TGCAGTGCTAGGCCCCTGACAGGGGCCACCGGGGAGCTGTTTTTT.

This clonotype has a count of ten or more. V gene TRBV25-1 combines with J gene TRBJ2-4; D perhaps matches TRBD2 (7 bases). This CDR3 contains 15 residues. Trimming removed 5 bases from V and 2 bases from J, with 13 bases in between. CDR1 MGHDK and CDR2 SYGVNS come from the germline V gene. CDR3 in amino acids: CASSRGGGTKNIQYF. DNA for the CDR3: TGTGCCAGCAGTCGAGGGGGAGGGACCAAAAACATTCAGTACTTC.

There are many counts of this clonotype. The V and J genes are TRBV6-1 and TRBJ1-4; possible D gene TRBD1, 5 bases. The V and J ends lost 7 bases and 8 bases respectively, with 14 bases between them. The CDR3 loop spans 13 amino acids. CDR1 and CDR2 from the germline V gene are MNHNS and SASEGT. The CDR3, as DNA: TGTGCCAGCAAGCTCAGGGTTGGGGAAAAACTGTTTTTT. It yields the protein CASKLRVGEKLFF.

This chain uses TRBV11-2 with TRBJ2-1; TRBD2 agrees at 9 bases. Germline CDR1 SGHAT, CDR2 FQNNGV. V dropped 5 bases and J dropped 1; count of bases not matched to a gene: 3. The CDR3 has 15 residues. In nucleotides, the CDR3 is TGTGCCAGCAGCCCTAGCGGGAATTCCTACAATGAGCAGTTCTTC. The encoded protein is CASSPSGNSYNEQFF.

The chain joins TRBV20-1 to TRBJ2-1; D unclear. Trimming stripped 4 bases from V and 4 bases from J, with 17 bases between. There are 15 residues in the CDR3. The germline gives CDR1 DFQATT, CDR2 SNEGSKA (reference sequence). The CDR3 DNA is TGCAGTGCTACAGGTGTAGTAGGGAATTACAATGAGCAGTTCTTC. This gives the protein CSATGVVGNYNEQFF.

Many counts were recorded for this clonotype. The V and J genes are TRBV20-1 and TRBJ2-7; no firm D call. There are 12 residues in the CDR3. CDR1 is DFQATT, CDR2 SNEGSKA, per germline (reference sequence). Between the trimmed V and J ends, which lost 3 bases and 0 bases, there was a span of 6 bases. This CDR3 is CSASSSSYEQYF. Written as DNA, the CDR3 is TGCAGTGCTAGCAGCTCCTCCTACGAGCAGTACTTC.

This clonotype came up many times. The genes are TRBV5-1 and TRBJ2-1; no clear D. CDR3 length: 15 residues. V was clipped by 4 bases and J by 1 base, with 12 bases between them. CDR1 and CDR2 from the germline V gene are SGHRS and YFSETQ. CDR3 DNA: TGCGCCAGCAGCAACGAAAGGTTATCCTACAATGAGCAGTTCTTC. Translation gives CASSNERLSYNEQFF.

This clonotype came up many times. This rearrangement joins TRBV5-8 to TRBJ2-3, with unresolved D. The ends were cut back, 5 bases at V and 0 bases at J, with 16 bases in the middle. The germline CDR1 and CDR2 sequences are SGHTS and YDEGEE. This CDR3 spans 16 amino acids. The CDR3 nucleotides read TGTGCCAGCAGGTTGCTAGGTTCCTATAGCACAGATACGCAGTATTTT. Protein product: CASRLLGSYSTDTQYF.

This clonotype was seen repeatedly, ten times or more. The CDR3 DNA is TGCAGTGCTAGGCCCAGCGGAAATTTCTACAATGAGCAGTTCTTC. Protein product: CSARPSGNFYNEQFF. The V and J genes are TRBV20-1 and TRBJ2-1; a possible D gene is TRBD2 (5 bases). V lost 3 bases and J 3 bases, leaving 15 bases between the germline ends. The CDR3 spans 15 residues. Germline V gene data show CDR1 as DFQATT and CDR2 as SNEGSKA (reference sequence).

CDR3: CASSYPGPLENIQYF. The CDR3, as DNA: TGTGCCAGCAGTTACCCGGGGCCCCTCGAAAACATTCAGTACTTC. The chain combines TRBV28 with TRBJ2-4, with D tentatively TRBD1 or TRBD2 (5 bases each). The V gene lost 4 bases and the J gene lost 5 bases, with 15 bases spanning the gap. CDR3 length: 15 amino acids. Germline-derived CDR1 and CDR2 are MDHEN and SYDVKM. Variable domain in full (rest from reference TRBV28 and TRBJ2-4): DVKVTQSSRYLVKRTGEKVFLECVQDMDHENMFWYRQDPGLGLRLIYFSYDVKMKEKGDIPEGYSVSREKKERFSLILESASTNQTSMYLCASSYPGPLENIQYFGAGTRLSVL.

The table lists this clonotype with a few counts. The CDR3 here is CAIFSAQSSYNEQFF. CDR3 coding DNA: TGTGCCATTTTCAGCGCCCAAAGCTCCTACAATGAGCAGTTCTTC. The chain joins TRBV7-9 to TRBJ2-1; D is uncertain. Trimming left V 10 bases short and J 0 bases short, with 16 bases between. From germline, CDR1 is SEHNR and CDR2 FQNEAQ (reference sequence). The CDR3 extends over 15 amino acids.

This clonotype was seen ten or more times. The rearrangement joins TRBV5-6 to TRBJ2-1, with 12 bases matching TRBD2. With V trimmed by 4 bases and J by 6 bases, 5 bases remained unmatched. From germline, CDR1 is SGHDT and CDR2 YYEEEE. The CDR3 sequence is 15 residues long. The CDR3 reads CASSRLAGDRNEQFF. CDR3 coding DNA: TGTGCCAGCAGCCGACTAGCGGGAGACCGCAATGAGCAGTTCTTC.

This clonotype was counted at least ten times. The chain carries TRBV5-1 and TRBJ2-1; 8 bases map to TRBD2. The CDR3 covers 14 residues. Trimming removed 3 bases from V and 6 bases from J; junction bases left unmatched: 5. Per germline, CDR1 SGHRS and CDR2 YFSETQ. CDR3 region: CASSSGLERNEQFF. CDR3 coding DNA: TGCGCCAGCAGCTCGGGACTAGAGCGCAATGAGCAGTTCTTC.

The rearrangement uses TRBV7-8 and TRBJ2-6; D remains ambiguous. The CDR3 length is 16 residues. Germline CDR1 is SGHVS and CDR2 is FQNEAQ. Trimming pared 1 base from V and 0 bases from J, leaving 7 bases between. CDR3: CASSLGRNSGANVLTF. The CDR3 DNA is TGTGCCAGCAGCTTAGGACGGAACTCTGGGGCCAACGTCCTGACTTTC.

This clonotype was recorded many times. This chain connects TRBV5-1 to TRBJ2-7; D possibly matches TRBD1 or TRBD2 (5 bases each). This CDR3 contains 16 residues. V lost 0 bases and J lost 0, with 13 bases in between. The germline V gene has CDR1 SGHRS and CDR2 YFSETQ. CDR3 amino acids: CASSLAGAGNSYEQYF. The CDR3 region has the DNA TGCGCCAGCAGCTTGGCCGGGGCAGGGAACTCCTACGAGCAGTACTTC.

This sequence joins TRBV19 and TRBJ2-1; 10 bases match TRBD2. The ends lost 5 bases at V and 5 bases at J; junction bases unmatched: 6. The CDR3 covers 15 residues. Germline CDR1 is LNHDA and CDR2 is SQIVND (reference sequence). This CDR3 is CASSQIAGGNNEQFF. The CDR3 DNA follows: TGTGCCAGTAGTCAAATAGCGGGGGGAAACAATGAGCAGTTCTTC.

Ten or more counts support this clonotype. The J gene is TRBJ1-5, the V gene TRBV5-6; D call uncertain. Trimming stripped 2 bases from V and 3 bases from J, with 15 bases between. This CDR3 is 16 amino acids long. CDR1 is SGHDT and CDR2 is YYEEEE in the germline V gene. The CDR3: CASSFSGGSANQPQHF. DNA for the CDR3: TGTGCCAGCAGCTTCTCTGGAGGGTCTGCCAATCAGCCCCAGCATTTT.